This is a list of T cell receptor beta chains from one sample in a study of blood T cell repertoires in COVID-19. TCRdb keeps only in-frame clones here, not all; method: immunoSEQ multiplex PCR. The sample has hundreds of thousands of clones, about 89% seen once. Material for sequencing was peripheral blood. Receptor source: a man aged 40-55 years with acute or convalescent COVID-19. The CDR3 runs from the conserved cysteine through the conserved F or W. D genes are given only for firm matches. Expanded clones get a size class; other rows say once, few or many, or leave the size out.

V gene	J gene	D gene	clone size	CDR3 DNA	CDR3 protein
TRBV29-1	TRBJ1-3	NA	NA	TGCAGCGTTGACCGATTAACCCTAGGAAACACCATATATTTT	CSVDRLTLGNTIYF
TRBV4-1	TRBJ2-3	TRBD2	NA	TGCGCCAGCAGCCAAGATCTTGTTAGCGGGGGGTTAGATACGCAGTATTTT	CASSQDLVSGGLDTQYF
TRBV5-4	TRBJ1-2	NA	NA	TGTGCCAGCAGCTTGGCCACAGGGAGGGACTATGGCTACACCTTC	CASSLATGRDYGYTF
TRBV19	TRBJ1-2	TRBD1	few	TGTGCCAGTAGGAATCCGGGACAGAACTATGGCTACACCTTC	CASRNPGQNYGYTF
TRBV2	TRBJ2-7	TRBD1	NA	TGTGCCAGCAGCTTCCGGGACAGGGCCTACGAGCAGTACTTC	CASSFRDRAYEQYF
TRBV18	TRBJ1-2	NA	NA	TGTGCCAGCTCGGACAGCTATGGCTACACCTTC	CASSDSYGYTF
TRBV10-3	TRBJ1-6	TRBD1	NA	TGTGCCATCAGTGTCCGGACAGGGGAAAATTCACCCCTCCACTTT	CAISVRTGENSPLHF
TRBV7-2	TRBJ1-1	NA	few	TGTGCCAGCAGCTTCCTGACAGGTGTGAACACTGAAGCTTTCTTT	CASSFLTGVNTEAFF
TRBV12-5	TRBJ1-4	NA	NA	TGTGCTAGTGGTTTGGGCCTTGGGGGACTTGAAAAACTGTTTTTT	CASGLGLGGLEKLFF
TRBV9	TRBJ2-7	TRBD2	NA	TGTGCCAGCAGCGTAGGTGCGGGGGGCACCTACGAGCAGTACTTC	CASSVGAGGTYEQYF
TRBV25-1	TRBJ2-1	NA	NA	TGTGCCAGCAGTAAAGGGGTCGGGCAGTTCTTC	CASSKGVGQFF
TRBV5-5	TRBJ1-5	NA	NA	TGTGCCAGCAGCTTTGGGACTTGGGGACAAGGGGGGGATCAGCCCCAGCATTTT	CASSFGTWGQGGDQPQHF
TRBV27	TRBJ1-2	TRBD1	NA	TGTGCCAGCACCGAAAGAGGGACAGGGACGGATGGCTACACCTTC	CASTERGTGTDGYTF
TRBV9	TRBJ2-1	TRBD1	NA	TGTGCCAGCAGCGCATTTCCGGGACAGGGGGCGCCTGAGCAGTTCTTC	CASSAFPGQGAPEQFF
TRBV10-1	TRBJ2-7	TRBD1	NA	TGCGCCAGCAGTCCGGACAGGGGGCTTCCCTACGAGCAGTACTTC	CASSPDRGLPYEQYF
TRBV3-1/TRBV3-2	TRBJ2-7	TRBD2	NA	TGTGCCAGCAGCCAAGCGGGGACTAGGATCGAGCAGTACTTC	CASSQAGTRIEQYF
TRBV10-3	TRBJ2-3	TRBD1	NA	TGTGCCATCAGTCTAACATGGACAGGGGGCCCAGATACGCAGTATTTT	CAISLTWTGGPDTQYF
TRBV6-5	TRBJ1-1	TRBD1	NA	TGTGCCAGCAGTTATATGACAGGGTCAGCTTTCTTT	CASSYMTGSAFF
TRBV2	TRBJ2-7	NA	few	TGTGCCAGCAGTGGAGTTCCTTGGGCAGGGCAGGAGAACGAGCAGTACTTC	CASSGVPWAGQENEQYF
TRBV11-2	TRBJ1-1	NA	NA	TGTGCCAGCAGCTTAGAACGGGGGATCACTGAAGCTTTCTTT	CASSLERGITEAFF
TRBV4-1	TRBJ1-2	NA	NA	TGCGCCAGCAGCCAAGATTCGGGGGGGACGCCCTATGGCTACACCTTC	CASSQDSGGTPYGYTF
TRBV27	TRBJ2-3	NA	NA	TGTGCCAGCAGTTTATCGTTCTCCACTAGCACAGATACGCAGTATTTT	CASSLSFSTSTDTQYF
TRBV18	TRBJ2-7	NA	NA	TGTGCCAGCTCACCACCAGGGACTCCCTACGAGCAGTACTTC	CASSPPGTPYEQYF
TRBV7-8	TRBJ2-3	TRBD2	NA	TGTGCCAGCAGCTTAGGGCCGGCAGGCGGAGGAGCGGGGAGCACAGATACGCAGTATTTT	CASSLGPAGGGAGSTDTQYF
TRBV10-2	TRBJ1-1	NA	NA	TGCGCCAGCATTTCCGACAGTTCCAACACTGAAGCTTTCTTT	CASISDSSNTEAFF
TRBV6-5	TRBJ1-6	TRBD1	NA	TGTGCCAGCACCCTTGGACAGGCTGGGTCACCCCTCCACTTT	CASTLGQAGSPLHF
TRBV7-2	TRBJ1-2	NA	NA	TGTGCCAGCAGCCAGTTGTCTAACTATGGCTACACCTTC	CASSQLSNYGYTF
TRBV5-1	TRBJ1-6	NA	few	TGCGCCAGCAGAGTGACAGAAAATTATAATTCACCCCTCCACTTT	CASRVTENYNSPLHF
TRBV14	TRBJ2-5	TRBD2	once	TGTGCCAGCAGCCAAGCGGGGGGGCTTACTCAAGCCCAGTACTTC	CASSQAGGLTQAQYF
TRBV14	TRBJ2-7	TRBD1	NA	TGTGCCAGCAGCCCAATGCGACAGGGGAACTACGAGCAGTACTTC	CASSPMRQGNYEQYF
TRBV6-6	TRBJ2-2	TRBD2	NA	TGTGCCAGCAGTCCACTCATTGTAGCGGGGGGCCCCACCGGGGAGCTGTTTTTT	CASSPLIVAGGPTGELFF
TRBV5-6	TRBJ2-2	NA	NA	TGTGCCAGCAGCTTGGGACAGGTTTACTTGAACACCGGGGAGCTGTTTTTT	CASSLGQVYLNTGELFF
TRBV5-4	TRBJ2-7	TRBD1	NA	TGTGCCAGCAGCTTAGGACAGGGGTCGACCTACGAGCAGTACTTC	CASSLGQGSTYEQYF
TRBV10-3	TRBJ1-5	TRBD1	NA	TGTGCCATCAGTGGATCCCGCTCGGGACAGGGCGTTAATAGCAATCAGCCCCAGCATTTT	CAISGSRSGQGVNSNQPQHF
TRBV9	TRBJ1-6	NA	NA	TGTGCCAGCAGCGTAGTAGGAGGGTCCGGATCACCCCTCCACTTT	CASSVVGGSGSPLHF
TRBV7-3	TRBJ1-1	NA	NA	TGTGCCAGCAGCTTCGGGGTAGGCACTGAAGCTTTCTTT	CASSFGVGTEAFF